The 20 T cell receptor beta chains listed next were all sequenced from one sample in a study of cytotoxic CD8 clonotypes in ibrutinib-treated CLL. Profiling relied on immunoSEQ multiplex PCR, and the TCRdb table lists in-frame clones only, not all of them. The sample has 300,000 to 400,000 clones, under 70% seen once. This sample comprised PBMCs, obtained after 36 months of ibrutinib treatment. These receptors all stem from a human donor with chronic lymphocytic leukemia.

This clone was seen a single time. V usage is TRBV29-1 and J usage is TRBJ1-2; the D is unclear. CDR3 length: 12 amino acids. The germline V gene has CDR1 SQVTM and CDR2 ANQGSEA. V was trimmed by 5 bases and J by 7 bases, leaving 14 bases between them. The CDR3 nucleotides read TGCAGCGTTTGGATGTCTACCAGTGGCTACACCTTC. This translates into CSVWMSTSGYTF.

Of note for this clone: This CDR3 is also generated by other DNA sequences in the sample. This rearrangement joins TRBV5-1 to TRBJ2-7; 7 nucleotides line up with TRBD1. The CDR3 spans 14 residues. CDR1 is SGHRS, CDR2 YFSETQ, per germline. V lost 4 bases to trimming and J lost 4 bases; unmatched junction nucleotides: 8. The CDR3 DNA sequence: TGCGCCAGCAGCCCTCGACAGGGTATTTACGAGCAGTACTTC. Translation: CASSPRQGIYEQYF.

This chain connects TRBV19 to TRBJ1-2; TRBD1 aligns across 9 bases. J was trimmed by 5 bases and V by 5 bases; bases with no gene match: 12. The CDR3 contains 16 residues. CDR1 and CDR2 from the germline V gene are LNHDA and SQIVND (reference sequence). CDR3 region: CASSPQDRGIRYGYTF. Here the CDR3 DNA reads TGTGCCAGTAGTCCCCAGGACAGGGGCATTCGGTATGGCTACACCTTC. The full variable domain, in which reference TRBV19 and TRBJ1-2 provide the parts outside the CDR3, is DGGITQSPKYLFRKEGQNVTLSCEQNLNHDAMYWYRQDPGQGLRLIYYSQIVNDFQKGDIAEGYSVSREKKESFPLTVTSAQKNPTAFYLCASSPQDRGIRYGYTFGSGTRLTVV.

The chain links TRBV4-1 to TRBJ2-1; D may be TRBD1 (5 bases). The V gene's germline CDR1 is MGHRA and CDR2 YSYEKL. The CDR3 loop spans 16 amino acids. V lost 6 bases and J 0 bases, leaving 15 bases between the germline ends. This chain's CDR3 is CASSPLGRGSYNEQFF. CDR3 coding DNA: TGCGCCAGCAGTCCATTGGGGCGCGGCTCCTACAATGAGCAGTTCTTC.

This clone has only a few counts. The J gene is TRBJ2-7, the V gene TRBV7-8, with D uncertain. CDR1 and CDR2 (germline): SGHVS, FQNEAQ. Trimming stripped 3 bases from V and 7 bases from J, with 13 bases between. The CDR3 spans 13 residues. The DNA of the CDR3 is TGTGCCAGCAGCTTTAACTCCCTTTGGGAGCAGTACTTC. Translated, it gives CASSFNSLWEQYF.

This clone came up a few times. The chain couples TRBV12-5 to TRBJ2-3; D could derive from TRBD1 or TRBD2 (6 bases each). This CDR3 has 14 residues. CDR1 is LGHNT and CDR2 is FRNRAP in the germline V gene. The ends were cut back, 3 bases at V and 4 bases at J, with 11 bases in the middle. The CDR3 nucleotides read TGTGCTAGTGGTTTTACAAGGGGGGCAGATACGCAGTATTTT. Protein: CASGFTRGADTQYF.

This rearrangement joins TRBV4-1 to TRBJ1-6; D is unresolved. CDR3 size: 13 residues. Trimming cost V 1 base and J 7 bases, with 5 bases left between them. The V gene's germline CDR1 is MGHRA and CDR2 YSYEKL. CDR3 in DNA: TGCGCCAGCAGCCAAGCACTGAATTCACCCCTCCACTTT. Translated: CASSQALNSPLHF.

This clone came up a few times. The CDR3 region is CASSPFSSQETQYF. CDR3 DNA sequence: TGTGCCAGCTCACCATTTTCAAGTCAAGAGACCCAGTACTTC. The chain carries TRBV18 and TRBJ2-5, with no clear D. The germline V gene has CDR1 KGHSH and CDR2 LQKENI. The CDR3 is 14 residues long. V lost 2 bases and J 2 bases, leaving 9 bases between the germline ends.

The V call is TRBV2, the J call TRBJ1-3, with TRBD1 matching over 12 bases. The CDR3 has 15 residues. Trimming cost V 7 bases and J 4 bases; bases outside gene matches: 5. Germline CDR1 is SNHLY and CDR2 is FYNNEI. The CDR3 loop is CASKRDRGPGNTIYF. The CDR3 DNA follows: TGTGCCAGCAAAAGGGACAGGGGGCCCGGAAACACCATATATTTT. Looking up the rest from reference TRBV2 and TRBJ1-3 gives the full variable domain: EPEVTQTPSHQVTQMGQEVILRCVPISNHLYFYWYRQILGQKVEFLVSFYNNEISEKSEIFDDQFSVERPDGSNFTLKIRSTKLEDSAMYFCASKRDRGPGNTIYFGEGSWLTVV.

V and J are TRBV6-1 and TRBJ2-7, with D tentatively TRBD1 or TRBD2 (5 bases each). The CDR3 loop spans 17 amino acids. V was clipped by 0 bases and J by 7 bases, with 22 bases between them. CDR1 MNHNS and CDR2 SASEGT come from the germline V gene. CDR3 sequence reads: CASSEALLGWDQREQYF. The CDR3 DNA reads TGTGCCAGCAGTGAAGCGCTCTTAGGATGGGACCAACGGGAGCAGTACTTC.

The chain employs TRBV27 and TRBJ2-7, with TRBD2 identical over 9 bases. V was pared by 1 base and J by 2 bases, with 12 bases of the junction left unmatched. Germline V lookup: CDR1 MNHEY, CDR2 SMNVEV (reference sequence). CDR3 length: 18 residues. The CDR3 nucleotides read TGTGCCAGCAGTTTATACCGTTCGGGCGGGAGGGCCACCTACGAGCAGTACTTC. Its protein is CASSLYRSGGRATYEQYF.

V and J are TRBV5-1 and TRBJ2-2, with 9 bases lining up with TRBD1. Germline lookup yields CDR1 SGHRS and CDR2 YFSETQ. This CDR3 region has 15 residues. V dropped 0 bases and J dropped 7; count of bases not matched to a gene: 4. This CDR3 is CASSLGDRVGGELFF. Here the CDR3 DNA reads TGCGCCAGCAGCTTGGGGGACAGGGTCGGCGGGGAGCTGTTTTTT.

The V and J genes are TRBV4-1 and TRBJ2-6, with TRBD2 as a possible D gene (6 bases). CDR1 and CDR2 (germline): MGHRA, YSYEKL. Trimming removed 0 bases from V and 4 bases from J, with 13 bases in between. The CDR3 spans 17 residues. The CDR3 DNA follows: TGCGCCAGCAGCCAAGATTGGAGGGCTTCGGGGGCCAACGTCCTGACTTTC. This encodes CASSQDWRASGANVLTF.

The chain links TRBV4-1 to TRBJ2-3; 9 nucleotides match TRBD2. The germline V gene encodes CDR1 MGHRA and CDR2 YSYEKL. V was pared by 5 bases and J by 0 bases, with 6 bases of the junction left unmatched. The CDR3 consists of 16 residues. The CDR3 coding sequence is TGCGCCAGCAGCTCACTAGCGGGCCTCAGCACAGATACGCAGTATTTT. Residues: CASSSLAGLSTDTQYF.

This clone has more than one count but fewer than ten. The chain combines TRBV6-5 with TRBJ2-7; 12 bases line up with TRBD2. Germline V gene lookup returns CDR1 MNHEY and CDR2 SVGAGI. Trimming removed 6 bases from V and 7 bases from J; junction bases left unmatched: 4. The CDR3 is 13 amino acids. This CDR3 is CASRPTSGGEQYF. CDR3 nucleotides: TGTGCCAGCAGGCCCACTAGCGGGGGGGAGCAGTACTTC.

V usage is TRBV5-1 and J usage is TRBJ1-1; the D is unclear. The V and J ends lost 2 bases and 4 bases respectively, with 9 bases between them. Per the germline V gene, CDR1 is SGHRS and CDR2 is YFSETQ. There are 13 residues in the CDR3. The DNA of the CDR3 is TGCGCCAGCAGCTTTAAGGGTACCACTGAAGCTTTCTTT. This translates into CASSFKGTTEAFF.

This chain joins TRBV4-3 and TRBJ2-1, with D tentatively TRBD2 (5 bases). Germline CDR1 reads LGHNA; CDR2 reads YSLEER. Trimming shortened V by 0 bases and J by 9 bases, and 21 bases separated the two germline ends. This CDR3 is 17 amino acids long. This chain's CDR3 is CASSQDLAAATTVEQFF. The DNA for the CDR3 is TGCGCCAGCAGCCAAGATCTGGCAGCGGCAACCACCGTTGAGCAGTTCTTC.

The V gene is TRBV4-1, the J gene TRBJ1-4; D is unclear. With 1 base removed from V and 6 bases from J, the gap between germline ends came to 6 bases. The CDR3 runs 13 residues. Germline loops: CDR1 MGHRA, CDR2 YSYEKL. The CDR3 reads CASSQGIDEKLFF. The CDR3 DNA reads TGCGCCAGCAGCCAAGGGATAGATGAAAAACTGTTTTTT.

The chain combines TRBV4-1 with TRBJ1-4, with D perhaps matching TRBD1 (6 bases). The germline CDR1 and CDR2 sequences are MGHRA and YSYEKL. The CDR3 totals 16 residues. The V end was cut by 0 bases, the J end by 8 bases, with 16 bases between. Written as DNA, the CDR3 is TGCGCCAGCAGCCAAGATTGGGGGCAGGGGAGGGAAAAACTGTTTTTT. This translates into CASSQDWGQGREKLFF.

The rearrangement links TRBV10-2 to TRBJ2-7; TRBD2 might be the D (5 bases). The CDR3 covers 15 residues. From germline, CDR1 is WSHSY and CDR2 SAAADI. V was cut by 2 bases and J by 3 bases, with 14 bases left in between. CDR3 nucleotide sequence: TGCGCCAGCAGTGAGAGCGGCAGAGATCTCTACGAGCAGTACTTC. It specifies CASSESGRDLYEQYF.